Presented here are 7 T cell receptor beta chains from one specimen sequenced in a study of blood T cells in healthy people across ages. The use of a sample-barcoded 5' primer and a J-beta primer mix characterized a second PCR of about 7 to 12 cycles. TCRdb processed the 5' RACE reads anew with MiXCR; each CDR3 protein has one entry. The sample lists approximately 1.5 million distinct CDR3 sequences; roughly 43% were seen once. Sequencing was done on a sample of blood. These receptors originate from a woman aged 18-29 years in good health.

There are a few counts of this clonotype. The chain employs TRBV20-1 and TRBJ2-7; D unresolved. The ends were cut back, 2 bases at V and 0 bases at J, with 8 bases in the middle. The CDR3 loop spans 13 amino acids. Germline loops: CDR1 DFQATT, CDR2 SNEGSKA (reference sequence). The CDR3 region is CSARKGLSYEQYF. The CDR3 DNA follows: TGCAGTGCTAGAAAAGGTCTCTCCTACGAGCAGTACTTC.

This chain links TRBV11-2 with TRBJ2-7; 7 nucleotides line up with TRBD2. J gave up 3 bases and V 5 bases, and 13 bases lay outside the gene matches. This CDR3 has 16 amino acids. Germline V gives CDR1 SGHAT, CDR2 FQNNGV. This chain's CDR3 is CASSPGTTPLRYEQYF. For the CDR3, the DNA is TGTGCCAGCAGCCCCGGGACTACTCCTTTACGCTACGAGCAGTACTTC.

The V call is TRBV7-2, the J call TRBJ1-1; D ambiguous. Between the trimmed V and J ends, which lost 5 bases and 1 base, there was a span of 8 bases. The CDR3 spans 13 residues. Germline V gives CDR1 SGHTA, CDR2 FQGNSA. CDR3 region: CASSTQRNTEAFF. In nucleotides, the CDR3 is TGTGCCAGCAGCACTCAGAGGAACACTGAAGCTTTCTTT.

V gene TRBV6-2 or TRBV6-3 combines with J gene TRBJ2-5; maybe TRBD2 (6 bases). Trimming removed 2 bases at V and 1 base at J, with 11 bases between. CDR3 size: 15 residues. Germline CDR1 is MNHEY and CDR2 is SVGEGT. CDR3 protein: CASSYGAGPQETQYF. The CDR3 DNA sequence: TGTGCCAGCAGTTACGGGGCGGGACCCCAAGAGACCCAGTACTTC.

The V call is TRBV6-6, the J call TRBJ1-2; a possible D gene is TRBD1 (5 bases). Per germline, CDR1 MNHNY and CDR2 SVGAGI (reference sequence). CDR3 length: 15 amino acids. V was shortened by 2 bases and J by 4 bases, with 14 bases between the two germline ends. CDR3 DNA sequence: TGTGCCAGCAGTTACGACAGTGAGCCGGGCTATGGCTACACCTTC. Its translation: CASSYDSEPGYGYTF.

This chain joins TRBV20-1 and TRBJ2-5; maybe TRBD1 (5 bases). The germline CDR1 and CDR2 sequences are DFQATT and SNEGSKA (reference sequence). Deletions cut 0 bases from V and 5 bases from J, with 16 bases between. CDR3 length: 15 amino acids. As DNA, the CDR3 is TGCAGTGCTAGAGATCTCTGGGGCTTGATGGAGACCCAGTACTTC. Translated: CSARDLWGLMETQYF.

The rearrangement joins TRBV24-1 to TRBJ2-1; 9 bases match TRBD1. With the DNA end fitting TRBJ2-7 better, the J assignment may be wrong. CDR1 KGHDR and CDR2 SFDVKD come from the germline V gene. CDR3 length: 15 amino acids. The CDR3 protein is CATSAGQGTYNEQYF. The CDR3 coding sequence is TGTGCCACCAGTGCTGGACAGGGGACCTACAATGAGCAGTACTTC.